A selection of T cell receptor beta chains follows, all from one sample in a study of siplizumab effects on memory and regulatory T cells. Profiled with immunoSEQ multiplex PCR; TCRdb holds only in-frame clones, not every one. The sample includes 100,000 or so clones, 92% seen only once; the top ten take around 12%. The sequenced sample was non-Treg CD4+ T cells sorted from blood. These receptors were obtained from a human donor in good health. The CDR3 runs from the conserved cysteine through the conserved F or W. The D gene is left open where the match is weak. Only part of the rows carry a size: once, few, many, or a class if the clone is expanded.

D | J | V | size | DNA | CDR3
. | TRBJ1-1 | TRBV20-1 | . | TGCCTCGTTTTGGGGAACACTGAAGCTTTCTTT | CLVLGNTEAFF
. | TRBJ2-5 | TRBV5-6 | . | TGTGCCAGCAGCCGCCCACAGATCCAAGAGACCCAGTACTTC | CASSRPQIQETQYF
. | TRBJ2-4 | TRBV10-3 | . | TGTGCCATCAGTGAGGGACCGGGGCAAAACATTCAGTACTTC | CAISEGPGQNIQYF
TRBD2 | TRBJ2-3 | TRBV19 | . | TGTGCCAGTAGTATTCTTGCGGGAGCGGCAGATACGCAGTATTTT | CASSILAGAADTQYF
. | TRBJ1-2 | TRBV7-9 | . | TGTGCCAGCAGCTTAGGTGCGGGACGGACGAACGCTAACTATGGCTACACCTTC | CASSLGAGRTNANYGYTF
. | TRBJ1-1 | TRBV19 | . | TGTGCCAGTAAGCAGGGACCCACTGAAGCTTTCTTT | CASKQGPTEAFF
. | TRBJ1-1 | TRBV6-5 | . | TGTGCCAGCATTAGAAGTGCCACAGGGACACAAGAAGCTTTCTTT | CASIRSATGTQEAFF
TRBD1 | TRBJ2-5 | TRBV5-4 | . | TGTGCCAGCAGCACGCGACAGGGGGAAGGTCTAGAGACCCAGTACTTC | CASSTRQGEGLETQYF
TRBD2 | TRBJ2-1 | TRBV6-1 | . | TGTGCCAGCAGTGAACTGGCGGGAGGGTACAATGAGCAGTTCTTC | CASSELAGGYNEQFF
TRBD1 | TRBJ2-4 | TRBV5-1 | . | TGCGCCAGCAGCTTCGGGACAGGGAGGAACATTCAGTACTTC | CASSFGTGRNIQYF
TRBD1 | TRBJ2-7 | TRBV7-6 | . | TGTGCCAGCAGCCGACGGACAGGGGGCTACCACGAGCAGTACTTC | CASSRRTGGYHEQYF
. | TRBJ2-3 | TRBV30 | . | TGTGCCTGGACTCCTCGAGATACGCAGTATTTT | CAWTPRDTQYF
. | TRBJ2-5 | TRBV7-9 | . | TGTGCCAGCAGTCCCAGGGCGCAAGAGACCCAGTACTTC | CASSPRAQETQYF
TRBD2 | TRBJ2-4 | TRBV7-2 | . | TGTGCCAGCAGCCCCAACCGACTAGCGGGAGGGTCAATTCAGTACTTC | CASSPNRLAGGSIQYF
. | TRBJ2-5 | TRBV19 | few | TGTGCCAGTAGTATAGACAGAGAGACCCAGTACTTC | CASSIDRETQYF
. | TRBJ1-4 | TRBV15 | . | TGTGCCACCAGCAGAGATCGAGGCGGTCGGTATGAAAAACTGTTTTTT | CATSRDRGGRYEKLFF
. | TRBJ1-1 | TRBV19 | once | TGTGCCAGTAGTATTGGGGCCACGAACACTGAAGCTTTCTTT | CASSIGATNTEAFF
. | TRBJ2-1 | TRBV25-1 | . | TGTGCCAGCAGTGAATCAGTGCGCGGGCAGGCTGAGCAGTTCTTC | CASSESVRGQAEQFF
TRBD2 | TRBJ2-7 | TRBV6-1 | once | TGTGCCAGCAGTGAAGGGACTAGCGGGAGTAGCGAGCAGTACTTC | CASSEGTSGSSEQYF
TRBD2 | TRBJ2-1 | TRBV5-1 | . | TGCGCCAGCTACTTAGCGGGAGATTACAATGAGCAGTTCTTC | CASYLAGDYNEQFF
. | TRBJ2-7 | TRBV4-2 | once | TGTGCCAGCAGCCAAGTTGCCTCGGCGGGAACGTCCTACGAGCAGTACTTC | CASSQVASAGTSYEQYF
TRBD1 | TRBJ1-2 | TRBV5-1 | . | TGCGCCAGCAGCTTGTCAAACAGGGGAGACTATGGCTACACCTTC | CASSLSNRGDYGYTF